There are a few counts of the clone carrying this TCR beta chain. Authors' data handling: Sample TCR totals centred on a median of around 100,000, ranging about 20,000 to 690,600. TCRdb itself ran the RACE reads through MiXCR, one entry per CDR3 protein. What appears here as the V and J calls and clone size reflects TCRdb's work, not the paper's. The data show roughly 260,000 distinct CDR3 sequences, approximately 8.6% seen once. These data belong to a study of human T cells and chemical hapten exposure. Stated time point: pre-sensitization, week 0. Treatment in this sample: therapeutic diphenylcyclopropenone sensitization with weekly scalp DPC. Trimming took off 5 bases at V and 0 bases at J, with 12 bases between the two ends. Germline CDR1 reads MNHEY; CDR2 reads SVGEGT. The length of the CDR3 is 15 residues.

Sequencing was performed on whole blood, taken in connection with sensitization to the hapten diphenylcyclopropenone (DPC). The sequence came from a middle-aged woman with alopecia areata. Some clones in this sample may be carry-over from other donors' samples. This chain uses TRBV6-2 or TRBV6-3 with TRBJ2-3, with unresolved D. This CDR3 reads CASSQLAVSTDTQYF. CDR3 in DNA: TGTGCCAGCAGTCAACTCGCGGTTAGCACAGATACGCAGTATTTT.